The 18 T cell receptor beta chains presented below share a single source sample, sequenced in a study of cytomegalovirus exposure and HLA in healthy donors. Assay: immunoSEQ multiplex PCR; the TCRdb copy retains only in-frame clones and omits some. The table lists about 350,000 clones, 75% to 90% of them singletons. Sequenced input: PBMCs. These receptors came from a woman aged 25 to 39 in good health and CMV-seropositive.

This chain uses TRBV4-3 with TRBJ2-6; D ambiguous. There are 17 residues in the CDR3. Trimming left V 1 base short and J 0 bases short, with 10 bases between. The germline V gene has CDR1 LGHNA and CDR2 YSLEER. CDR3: CASSQANRGSGANVLTF. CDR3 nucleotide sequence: TGCGCCAGCAGCCAAGCAAATCGCGGCTCTGGGGCCAACGTCCTGACTTTC.

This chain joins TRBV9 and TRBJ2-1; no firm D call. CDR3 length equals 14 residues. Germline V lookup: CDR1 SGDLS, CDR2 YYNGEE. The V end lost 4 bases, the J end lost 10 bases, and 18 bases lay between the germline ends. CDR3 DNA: TGTGCCAGCAGCATTCAAGGGATCGGGCAGGAGCAGTTCTTC. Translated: CASSIQGIGQEQFF.

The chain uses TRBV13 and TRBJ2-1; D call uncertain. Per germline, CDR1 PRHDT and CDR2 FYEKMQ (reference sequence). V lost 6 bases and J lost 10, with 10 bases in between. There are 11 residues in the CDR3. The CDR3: CASRLTREQFF. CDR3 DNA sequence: TGTGCCAGCAGACTTACTCGAGAGCAGTTCTTC.

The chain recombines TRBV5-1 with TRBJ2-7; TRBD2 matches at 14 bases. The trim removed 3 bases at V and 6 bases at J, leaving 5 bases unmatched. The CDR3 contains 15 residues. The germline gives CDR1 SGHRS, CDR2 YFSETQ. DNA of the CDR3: TGCGCCAGCAGCTCGCAGACTAGCGGGGGGGCCGAGCAGTACTTC. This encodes CASSSQTSGGAEQYF.

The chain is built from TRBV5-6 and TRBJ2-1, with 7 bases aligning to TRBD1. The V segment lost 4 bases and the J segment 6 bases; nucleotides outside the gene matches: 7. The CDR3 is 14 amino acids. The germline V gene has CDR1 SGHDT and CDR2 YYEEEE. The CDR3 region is CASSLPRQGNEQFF. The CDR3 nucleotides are TGTGCCAGCAGCCTACCTCGACAGGGCAATGAGCAGTTCTTC.

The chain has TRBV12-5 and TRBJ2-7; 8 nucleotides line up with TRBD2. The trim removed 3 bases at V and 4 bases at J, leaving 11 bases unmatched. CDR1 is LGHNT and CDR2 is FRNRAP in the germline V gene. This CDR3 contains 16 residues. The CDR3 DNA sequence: TGTGCTAGTGGTTTCCCCTTGTCGGGGGGGTGGTACGAGCAGTACTTC. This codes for CASGFPLSGGWYEQYF.

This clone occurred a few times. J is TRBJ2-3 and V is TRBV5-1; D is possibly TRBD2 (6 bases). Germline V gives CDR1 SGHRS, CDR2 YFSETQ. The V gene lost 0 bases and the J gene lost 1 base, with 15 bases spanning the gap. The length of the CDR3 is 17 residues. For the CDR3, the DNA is TGCGCCAGCAGCTTGGGTGAAATGTGGGGGGGCACAGATACGCAGTATTTT. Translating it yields CASSLGEMWGGTDTQYF.

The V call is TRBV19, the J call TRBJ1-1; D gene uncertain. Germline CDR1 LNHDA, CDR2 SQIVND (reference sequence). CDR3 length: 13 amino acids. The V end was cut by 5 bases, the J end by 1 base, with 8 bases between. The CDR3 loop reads CASSLDTNTEAFF. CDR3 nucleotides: TGTGCCAGTAGTCTTGACACGAACACTGAAGCTTTCTTT.

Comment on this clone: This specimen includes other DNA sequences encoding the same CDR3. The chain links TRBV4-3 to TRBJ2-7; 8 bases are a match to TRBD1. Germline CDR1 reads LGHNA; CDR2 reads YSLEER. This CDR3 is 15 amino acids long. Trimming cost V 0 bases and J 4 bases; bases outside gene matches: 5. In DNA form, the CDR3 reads TGCGCCAGCAGCCAAGAGGGCAGGGGGCTGTACGAGCAGTACTTC. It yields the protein CASSQEGRGLYEQYF.

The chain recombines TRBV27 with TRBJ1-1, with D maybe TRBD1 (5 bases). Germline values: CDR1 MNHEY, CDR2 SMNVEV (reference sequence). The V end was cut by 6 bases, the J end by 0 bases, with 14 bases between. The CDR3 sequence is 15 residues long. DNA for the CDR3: TGTGCCAGCAGACTGGGGCAGAGTATGAACACTGAAGCTTTCTTT. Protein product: CASRLGQSMNTEAFF.

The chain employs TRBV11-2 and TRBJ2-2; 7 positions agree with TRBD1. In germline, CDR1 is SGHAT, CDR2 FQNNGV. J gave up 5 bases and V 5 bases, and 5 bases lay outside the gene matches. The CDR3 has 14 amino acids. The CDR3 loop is CASSLQQGTGELFF. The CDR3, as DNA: TGTGCCAGCAGCCTCCAACAGGGGACCGGGGAGCTGTTTTTT. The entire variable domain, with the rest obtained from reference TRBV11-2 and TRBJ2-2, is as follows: EAGVAQSPRYKIIEKRQSVAFWCNPISGHATLYWYQQILGQGPKLLIQFQNNGVVDDSQLPKDRFSAERLKGVDSTLKIQPAKLEDSAVYLCASSLQQGTGELFFGEGSRLTVL.

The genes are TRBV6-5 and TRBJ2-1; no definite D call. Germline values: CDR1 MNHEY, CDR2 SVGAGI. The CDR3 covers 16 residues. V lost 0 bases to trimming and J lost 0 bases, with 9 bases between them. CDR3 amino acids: CASSYSPLSSYNEQFF. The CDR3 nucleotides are TGTGCCAGCAGTTACTCGCCTCTTAGCTCCTACAATGAGCAGTTCTTC.

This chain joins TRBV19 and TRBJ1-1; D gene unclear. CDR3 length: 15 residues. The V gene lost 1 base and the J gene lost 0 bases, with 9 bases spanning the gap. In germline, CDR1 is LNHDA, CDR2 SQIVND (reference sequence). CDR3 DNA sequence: TGTGCCAGTAGTATAGCTCGGGCGATGAACACTGAAGCTTTCTTT. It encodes CASSIARAMNTEAFF. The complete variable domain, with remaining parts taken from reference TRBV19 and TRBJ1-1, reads DGGITQSPKYLFRKEGQNVTLSCEQNLNHDAMYWYRQDPGQGLRLIYYSQIVNDFQKGDIAEGYSVSREKKESFPLTVTSAQKNPTAFYLCASSIARAMNTEAFFGQGTRLTVV.

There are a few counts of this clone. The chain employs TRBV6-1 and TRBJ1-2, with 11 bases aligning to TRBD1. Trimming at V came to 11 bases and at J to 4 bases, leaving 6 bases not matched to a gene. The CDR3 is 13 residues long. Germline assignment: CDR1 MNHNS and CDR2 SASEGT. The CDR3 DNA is TGTGCCGCCGGACAGGGGGCTAGCTATGGCTACACCTTC. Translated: CAAGQGASYGYTF.

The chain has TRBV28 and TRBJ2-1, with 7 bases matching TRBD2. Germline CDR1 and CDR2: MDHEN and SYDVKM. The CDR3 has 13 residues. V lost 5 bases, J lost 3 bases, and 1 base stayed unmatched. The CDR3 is CASSGLGYNEQFF. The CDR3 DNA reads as TGTGCCAGCAGTGGACTAGGCTACAATGAGCAGTTCTTC.

CDR3: CASSPGGEETQYF. CDR3 in DNA: TGTGCCAGCAGCCCTGGGGGGGAAGAGACCCAGTACTTC. The chain carries TRBV7-6 and TRBJ2-5; 7 bases align to TRBD2. Germline values: CDR1 SGHVS, CDR2 FNYEAQ. CDR3 size: 13 residues. V shed 5 bases and J 3 bases; nucleotides not matched to a gene: 3. Based on the CDR3 plus reference TRBV7-6 and TRBJ2-5, the full variable domain is GAGVSQSPRYKVTKRGQDVALRCDPISGHVSLYWYRQALGQGPEFLTYFNYEAQQDKSGLPNDRFSAERPEGSISTLTIQRTEQRDSAMYRCASSPGGEETQYFGPGTRLLVL.

The CDR3 loop reads CASRETSGAQNEQFF. The DNA of the CDR3 is TGTGCCAGCAGGGAGACTAGCGGGGCGCAAAATGAGCAGTTCTTC. This sequence joins TRBV2 and TRBJ2-1; 11 bases map to TRBD2. With 6 bases clipped from V and 7 bases from J, the junction kept 8 bases outside the gene matches. Germline lookup yields CDR1 SNHLY and CDR2 FYNNEI. The CDR3 is 15 residues long.

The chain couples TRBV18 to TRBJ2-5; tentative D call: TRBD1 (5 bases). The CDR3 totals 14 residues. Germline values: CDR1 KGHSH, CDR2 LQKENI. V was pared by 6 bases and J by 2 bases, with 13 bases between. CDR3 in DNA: TGTGCCAGCTCGCGCCAGGGCAGACAAGAGACCCAGTACTTC. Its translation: CASSRQGRQETQYF.